Following are 31 T cell receptor beta chains from one sample sequenced in a study of CD8 T cells in Susac syndrome. RNA in amounts of roughly 0.5 to 1 ug was reverse transcribed with random hexamers. TCRdb reprocessed the immunoSEQ multiplex PCR reads with MiXCR, giving one entry per CDR3 protein. The table includes under 150,000 distinct CDR3 sequences, about 94% detected once. The sample comprised CD8+ T cells from PBMCs. These receptors all come from a human donor in good health.

V is TRBV9 and J is TRBJ2-1, with no clear D. CDR1 SGDLS and CDR2 YYNGEE come from the germline V gene. Trimming shortened V by 0 bases and J by 10 bases, and 11 bases separated the two germline ends. This CDR3 spans 13 amino acids. CDR3 protein: CASSVADWREQFF. For the CDR3, the DNA is TGTGCCAGCAGCGTAGCTGATTGGCGAGAGCAGTTCTTC.

This clonotype came up once. The chain carries TRBV7-9 and TRBJ1-5, with no clear D. With 5 bases removed from V and 5 bases from J, the gap between germline ends came to 7 bases. This CDR3 has 12 residues. Germline CDR1 and CDR2: SEHNR and FQNEAQ (reference sequence). The DNA for the CDR3 is TGTGCCAGCAGCCGCGGGGATCAGCCCCAGCATTTT. This sequence encodes CASSRGDQPQHF. The whole variable domain, remainder taken from reference TRBV7-9 and TRBJ1-5, is DTGVSQNPRHKITKRGQNVTFRCDPISEHNRLYWYRQTLGQGPEFLTYFQNEAQLEKSRLLSDRFSAERPKGSFSTLEIQRTEQGDSAMYLCASSRGDQPQHFGDGTRLSIL.

V is TRBV20-1 and J is TRBJ2-7, with D maybe TRBD2 (5 bases). CDR1 DFQATT and CDR2 SNEGSKA come from the germline V gene (reference sequence). This CDR3 region has 11 residues. V lost 5 bases and J lost 7, with 12 bases in between. In DNA form, the CDR3 reads TGCAGTGCTCGTGCTAGAGGGGAGCAGTACTTC. Translated: CSARARGEQYF.

V and J are TRBV2 and TRBJ2-7, with 8 positions matching TRBD1. CDR1 is SNHLY, CDR2 FYNNEI, per germline. The CDR3 loop spans 13 amino acids. V gave up 8 bases and J gave up 2 bases; unmatched junction bases: 5. The CDR3 bases are TGTGCCAGCGAAGACAGGGGTCCCTACGAGCAGTACTTC. This gives the protein CASEDRGPYEQYF. Together with reference TRBV2 and TRBJ2-7, the CDR3 gives the full variable domain: EPEVTQTPSHQVTQMGQEVILRCVPISNHLYFYWYRQILGQKVEFLVSFYNNEISEKSEIFDDQFSVERPDGSNFTLKIRSTKLEDSAMYFCASEDRGPYEQYFGPGTRLTVT.

The rearrangement uses TRBV23-1 and TRBJ1-4; the match to TRBD1 covers 7 bases. TRBV23-1 is designated an ORF whose function remains uncertain. Trimming took 6 bases from V and 8 from J; bases not matched to a gene: 9. This CDR3 contains 14 residues. CDR3 sequence (DNA): TGCGCCAGCAGCCCCACAGGGGTATCGGAAAAACTGTTTTTT. It yields the protein CASSPTGVSEKLFF.

CDR3 DNA sequence: TGTGCCAGCAGCTCGACAGGGACCGAGCAGTACTTC. As protein: CASSSTGTEQYF. The J gene is TRBJ2-7, the V gene TRBV5-6; 7 positions match TRBD1. Trimming at V came to 3 bases and at J to 6 bases, leaving 3 bases not matched to a gene. The CDR3 has 12 residues. Germline assignment: CDR1 SGHDT and CDR2 YYEEEE.

The gene calls are TRBV20-1 and TRBJ2-7, with TRBD2 as a possible D gene (5 bases). Trimming cost V 3 bases and J 1 base, with 7 bases left between them. CDR1 is DFQATT, CDR2 SNEGSKA, per germline (reference sequence). This CDR3 has 12 amino acids. This CDR3 reads CSAREESYEQYF. DNA of the CDR3: TGCAGTGCTAGGGAGGAATCCTACGAGCAGTACTTC.

The gene calls are TRBV27 and TRBJ2-1, with 7 bases fitting TRBD2. CDR3 length equals 15 residues. V shed 4 bases and J 7 bases; nucleotides not matched to a gene: 10. Germline lookup yields CDR1 MNHEY and CDR2 SMNVEV (reference sequence). The chain's CDR3 is CASSWGGGSLNEQFF. DNA for the CDR3: TGTGCCAGCAGTTGGGGGGGAGGGAGCCTAAATGAGCAGTTCTTC.

This chain uses TRBV9 with TRBJ1-4; D may be TRBD1 (5 bases). Germline V gene data show CDR1 as SGDLS and CDR2 as YYNGEE. CDR3 length: 13 amino acids. Trimming left V 2 bases short and J 6 bases short, with 8 bases between. Written as DNA, the CDR3 is TGTGCCAGCAGCGTTGGAGGGGATGAAAAACTGTTTTTT. This translates into CASSVGGDEKLFF.

The J gene is TRBJ2-5, the V gene TRBV4-2, with TRBD1 identical over 7 bases. The CDR3 runs to 16 residues. Losses at the gene ends were 1 base for V and 4 bases for J; bases not matched to a gene: 9. Germline-derived CDR1 and CDR2 are LGHNA and YNFKEQ. CDR3 amino acids: CASSQVGQEGLETQYF. CDR3 DNA sequence: TGTGCCAGCAGCCAAGTAGGACAGGAAGGTCTAGAGACCCAGTACTTC.

V gene TRBV7-9 combines with J gene TRBJ2-2; D may be TRBD1 (6 bases). Between the trimmed V and J ends, which lost 10 bases and 1 base, there was a span of 10 bases. Germline CDR1 reads SEHNR; CDR2 reads FQNEAQ (reference sequence). The CDR3 has 13 residues. The chain's CDR3 is CATGTMNTGELFF. The CDR3 DNA follows: TGTGCCACCGGGACAATGAACACCGGGGAGCTGTTTTTT. Drawing the rest from reference TRBV7-9 and TRBJ2-2, the complete variable domain is DTGVSQNPRHKITKRGQNVTFRCDPISEHNRLYWYRQTLGQGPEFLTYFQNEAQLEKSRLLSDRFSAERPKGSFSTLEIQRTEQGDSAMYLCATGTMNTGELFFGEGSRLTVL.

This clonotype was observed a single time. The genes are TRBV9 and TRBJ2-7, with 10 bases identical to TRBD2. This CDR3 spans 18 amino acids. Trimming took 6 bases from V and 4 from J; bases not matched to a gene: 19. Germline loops: CDR1 SGDLS, CDR2 YYNGEE. The CDR3 loop reads CASTLLSFPGLARYEQYF. CDR3 DNA sequence: TGTGCCAGCACGCTTCTAAGCTTCCCGGGACTAGCGCGATACGAGCAGTACTTC.

This chain joins TRBV12-3 or TRBV12-4 and TRBJ2-7; 7 positions agree with TRBD1. J lost 6 bases, V lost 6 bases, and 8 bases had no gene match. The CDR3 runs to 13 residues. Written as DNA, the CDR3 is TGTGCCAGCAGACCTAGACAGGGTTTCGAGCAGTACTTC. Encoded protein: CASRPRQGFEQYF.

The chain carries TRBV29-1 and TRBJ1-2; no firm D call. There are 14 residues in the CDR3. CDR1 and CDR2 (germline): SQVTM, ANQGSEA. V lost 6 bases and J lost 0, with 14 bases in between. DNA of the CDR3: TGCAGCGTACAAGTGTGGGAAGCTAACTATGGCTACACCTTC. Translated, it gives CSVQVWEANYGYTF.

This clonotype was seen only once. The chain is built from TRBV7-2 and TRBJ1-1, with D unresolved. CDR3 length equals 13 residues. Germline V gives CDR1 SGHTA, CDR2 FQGNSA. Trimming pared 5 bases from V and 5 bases from J, leaving 12 bases between. CDR3: CASSKFVGTEAFF. In DNA form, the CDR3 reads TGTGCCAGCAGCAAATTCGTCGGGACTGAAGCTTTCTTT.

The table lists this clonotype with a count of one. V is TRBV29-1 and J is TRBJ2-7, with TRBD1 identical over 10 bases. V lost 6 bases and J lost 3; bases outside the gene matches: 5. The CDR3 is 13 amino acids. The V gene's germline CDR1 is SQVTM and CDR2 ANQGSEA. The CDR3 nucleotides read TGCAGCGTAATGACAGGGGGCAGCTACGAGCAGTACTTC. This encodes CSVMTGGSYEQYF.

The rearrangement uses TRBV5-8 and TRBJ2-3; 10 bases align to TRBD2. Germline lookup yields CDR1 SGHTS and CDR2 YDEGEE. With 2 bases clipped from V and 0 bases from J, the junction kept 6 bases outside the gene matches. The CDR3 has 17 amino acids. The CDR3 is CASSFLAGAPSTDTQYF. CDR3 bases: TGTGCCAGCAGCTTCCTAGCGGGAGCCCCTAGCACAGATACGCAGTATTTT.

The chain recombines TRBV27 with TRBJ2-5; 8 nucleotides match TRBD1. There are 15 residues in the CDR3. The germline CDR1 and CDR2 sequences are MNHEY and SMNVEV (reference sequence). J lost 4 bases, V lost 0 bases, and 4 bases had no gene match. The DNA of the CDR3 is TGTGCCAGCAGTTTATCCGTACAGGGGGGAGAGACCCAGTACTTC. It yields the protein CASSLSVQGGETQYF.

The chain recombines TRBV27 with TRBJ2-1; D call uncertain. V was pared by 5 bases and J by 14 bases, with 10 bases between. Germline loops: CDR1 MNHEY, CDR2 SMNVEV (reference sequence). This CDR3 is built from 10 residues. The CDR3 spells CASSRREEFF. DNA for the CDR3: TGTGCCAGCAGTAGAAGGGAAGAGTTCTTC.

This rearrangement joins TRBV19 to TRBJ1-1; possible D gene TRBD1, 5 bases. Germline CDR1 is LNHDA and CDR2 is SQIVND (reference sequence). The CDR3 runs to 12 residues. The germline V and J ends were trimmed by 11 bases and 7 bases, with 17 bases remaining between them. CDR3 nucleotide sequence: TGTGCCTCTCTCCAAGGGGCGCGTGAAGCTTTCTTT. It yields the protein CASLQGAREAFF.

This chain links TRBV9 with TRBJ2-7; 11 bases map to TRBD1. The ends lost 3 bases at V and 6 bases at J; junction bases unmatched: 8. There are 15 residues in the CDR3. The V gene's germline CDR1 is SGDLS and CDR2 YYNGEE. The CDR3 DNA reads as TGTGCCAGCAGCGCCCGGACAGGGGGCATAGGCGAGCAGTACTTC. Translation: CASSARTGGIGEQYF.

The chain employs TRBV7-6 and TRBJ2-1, with 9 bases lining up with TRBD2. The J segment lost 4 bases and the V segment lost 0 bases, leaving 4 bases of the junction unmatched. CDR1 is SGHVS and CDR2 is FNYEAQ in the germline V gene. The CDR3 totals 16 residues. The CDR3 nucleotides read TGTGCCAGCAGCTTAGCGTCCCTAGCGGGATACAATGAGCAGTTCTTC. This encodes CASSLASLAGYNEQFF.

The chain uses TRBV27 and TRBJ1-2; D unresolved. The CDR3 has 13 amino acids. Germline CDR1 MNHEY, CDR2 SMNVEV (reference sequence). V shed 0 bases and J shed 8 bases, with 10 bases lying between them. The CDR3 DNA reads as TGTGCCAGCAGTTTATCGGGAGGGTGGGGCTACACCTTC. Protein: CASSLSGGWGYTF.

This chain connects TRBV3-1 to TRBJ2-4, with 9 bases fitting TRBD1. From germline, CDR1 is LGHDT and CDR2 YNNKEL (reference sequence). The CDR3 totals 19 residues. V shed 2 bases, J shed 0 bases, and the junction held 11 bases outside the gene matches. Here the CDR3 reads CASSQLIPGQGIAKNIQYF. DNA for the CDR3: TGTGCCAGCAGCCAACTCATCCCGGGACAGGGTATAGCCAAAAACATTCAGTACTTC.

This chain joins TRBV6-5 and TRBJ2-1, with TRBD2 matching 10 bases. The CDR3 is 13 amino acids. Germline CDR1 MNHEY, CDR2 SVGAGI. Trimming took 10 bases from V and 5 from J; bases not matched to a gene: 5. The CDR3 sequence: CATGLAANNEQFF. The CDR3 DNA reads TGTGCCACCGGACTAGCGGCTAACAATGAGCAGTTCTTC.

The chain is built from TRBV12-3 or TRBV12-4 and TRBJ2-3; D ambiguous. V shed 3 bases and J shed 1 base, with 8 bases lying between them. This CDR3 has 14 amino acids. CDR3 DNA: TGTGCCAGCAGTTTCCGTTACGGCACAGATACGCAGTATTTT. It translates to CASSFRYGTDTQYF.

The chain has TRBV19 and TRBJ2-7, with D hard to call. In germline, CDR1 is LNHDA, CDR2 SQIVND (reference sequence). CDR3 length equals 11 residues. Trimming removed 5 bases from V and 3 bases from J, with 5 bases in between. CDR3 DNA: TGTGCCAGTAGTGGAGTCTACGAGCAGTACTTC. It specifies CASSGVYEQYF.

This clonotype turned up a few times. J is TRBJ2-5 and V is TRBV5-1; D uncertain. This CDR3 region has 14 residues. V gave up 0 bases and J gave up 0 bases, with 6 bases separating them. Germline assignment: CDR1 SGHRS and CDR2 YFSETQ. This CDR3 is CASSLEQNQETQYF. DNA of the CDR3: TGCGCCAGCAGCTTGGAACAGAACCAAGAGACCCAGTACTTC. Using reference TRBV5-1 and TRBJ2-5 for the parts outside the CDR3, the full variable domain is KAGVTQTPRYLIKTRGQQVTLSCSPISGHRSVSWYQQTPGQGLQFLFEYFSETQRNKGNFPGRFSGRQFSNSRSEMNVSTLELGDSALYLCASSLEQNQETQYFGPGTRLLVL.

The chain links TRBV7-9 to TRBJ2-3, with 8 bases that match TRBD2. V shed 8 bases, J shed 5 bases, and the junction held 6 bases outside the gene matches. This CDR3 region has 13 residues. Germline V lookup: CDR1 SEHNR, CDR2 FQNEAQ (reference sequence). CDR3 coding DNA: TGTGCCAGCCAGCGGGAGAGATTAGATACGCAGTATTTT. Amino acids: CASQRERLDTQYF.

This sequence joins TRBV13 and TRBJ2-5; TRBD2 matches 9 bases. This CDR3 spans 14 amino acids. The V and J ends lost 0 bases and 5 bases, in that order; junction bases with no gene match: 1. The germline CDR1 and CDR2 sequences are PRHDT and FYEKMQ (reference sequence). CDR3 residues: CASSLGGLAETQYF. The DNA for the CDR3 is TGTGCCAGCAGCTTAGGAGGACTAGCGGAGACCCAGTACTTC.

The chain employs TRBV29-1 and TRBJ1-2; D remains unclear. Germline V gene data show CDR1 as SQVTM and CDR2 as ANQGSEA. The CDR3 totals 15 residues. V lost 6 bases to trimming and J lost 4 bases, with 21 bases between them. Here the CDR3 reads CSVWTRGSLFYGYTF. CDR3 coding DNA: TGCAGCGTGTGGACCCGCGGGAGCCTTTTCTATGGCTACACCTTC.